A selection of T cell receptor beta chains follows, all from one sample in a study of control samples from healthy donors and cancer patients. TCRdb's copy holds only in-frame clones and misses some; the assay was immunoSEQ multiplex PCR. The sample has 55,000 to 65,000 clones, around 87% seen once. The sample taken for sequencing was PBMCs. The receptors derive from a woman aged 55-69 years with lung cancer. Both conserved end residues are part of each CDR3. The order of the fields is clone size, V gene, D gene, J gene, CDR3 protein, CDR3 DNA. The D gene is left open where the match is weak. Not every row has a clone size; where given, it reads once, few, many or a size class.

>once|TRBV5-1|TRBD1|TRBJ1-3
CASTRDRSSGNTIYF
TGCGCCAGCACCCGGGACAGGAGCTCTGGAAACACCATATATTTT
>.|TRBV10-1|.|TRBJ1-1
CASSDGGSSTEAFF
TGCGCCAGCAGTGATGGGGGTTCGAGCACTGAAGCTTTCTTT
>.|TRBV4-1|.|TRBJ2-1
CASSQDWQGLYNEQFF
TGCGCCAGCAGCCAAGATTGGCAGGGCCTATACAATGAGCAGTTCTTC
>.|TRBV18|.|TRBJ2-2
CASSPRVGGRGTGELFF
TGTGCCAGCTCACCACGGGTCGGGGGCAGAGGCACCGGGGAGCTGTTTTTT
>.|TRBV9|TRBD2|TRBJ2-3
CASSVEAGGLRDTQYF
TGTGCCAGCAGCGTAGAAGCGGGAGGGCTGCGGGATACGCAGTATTTT
>.|TRBV28|.|TRBJ1-5
CASRPRGNSNQPQHF
TGTGCCAGCAGACCTCGGGGAAACAGCAATCAGCCCCAGCATTTT
>.|TRBV6-1|.|TRBJ1-2
CASSEGGLNYGYTF
TGTGCCAGCAGTGAAGGGGGGTTAAACTATGGCTACACCTTC
>.|TRBV4-1|.|TRBJ2-1
CASSPAGTSYNEQFF
TGCGCCAGCAGCCCCGCGGGGACCTCCTACAATGAGCAGTTCTTC
>few|TRBV18|.|TRBJ2-2
CASSPLGSSTGELFF
TGTGCCAGCTCACCACTAGGTAGTTCCACCGGGGAGCTGTTTTTT
>.|TRBV3-1/TRBV3-2|TRBD2|TRBJ2-1
CASTPSGGVNEQFF
TGTGCCAGCACCCCTAGCGGGGGGGTGAATGAGCAGTTCTTC
>.|TRBV4-1|.|TRBJ2-7
CASSQGAQRMWPYEQYF
TGCGCCAGCAGCCAAGGGGCCCAGAGAATGTGGCCCTACGAGCAGTACTTC
>.|TRBV5-4|.|TRBJ1-2
CASSLGGEGYGYTF
TGTGCCAGCAGCTTGGGGGGTGAGGGCTATGGCTACACCTTC
>.|TRBV5-5|.|TRBJ2-7
CASSTQGHYEQYF
TGTGCCAGCAGCACCCAAGGGCACTACGAGCAGTACTTC
>.|TRBV5-4|.|TRBJ2-7
CASSLGQGAYEQYF
TGTGCCAGCAGCTTGGGCCAGGGCGCCTACGAGCAGTACTTC
>.|TRBV6-2/TRBV6-3|.|TRBJ1-1
CASSATLGDTEAFF
TGTGCCAGCAGTGCCACCCTCGGGGACACTGAAGCTTTCTTT
>.|TRBV18|TRBD1|TRBJ1-1
CASSPGGQDTEAFF
TGTGCCAGCTCACCGGGGGGACAGGACACTGAAGCTTTCTTT
>few|TRBV2|.|TRBJ2-7
CASSGTRGEEQYF
TGTGCCAGCAGCGGCACCCGAGGGGAAGAGCAGTACTTC
>.|TRBV2|TRBD2|TRBJ2-7
CASSEERGPSYEQYF
TGTGCCAGCAGTGAAGAGCGGGGGCCCTCCTACGAGCAGTACTTC
>few|TRBV10-1|.|TRBJ1-5
CASNREDQPQHF
TGCGCCAGTAACAGGGAGGATCAGCCCCAGCATTTT
>.|TRBV10-3|TRBD1|TRBJ2-1
CAISGQGEYNEQFF
TGTGCCATCAGTGGACAGGGGGAATACAATGAGCAGTTCTTC
>medium-sized|TRBV10-2|.|TRBJ2-3
CASSEPQGPRTDTQYF
TGCGCCAGCAGTGAGCCACAGGGCCCCCGCACAGATACGCAGTATTTT
>once|TRBV30|.|TRBJ1-1
CAWSVGAGLSTEAFF
TGTGCCTGGAGTGTAGGGGCAGGGTTGAGCACTGAAGCTTTCTTT
>.|TRBV9|.|TRBJ2-5
CASEGGPGETQYF
TGTGCCTCGGAGGGGGGGCCAGGGGAGACCCAGTACTTC
>.|TRBV9|.|TRBJ2-1
CASSVALAENFNEQFF
TGTGCCAGCAGCGTAGCTTTGGCCGAGAACTTCAATGAGCAGTTCTTC
>.|TRBV2|.|TRBJ1-5
CASSEARKPYSAQHF
TGTGCCAGCAGTGAAGCCAGGAAACCCTATTCGGCCCAGCATTTT
>.|TRBV14|.|TRBJ2-5
CASSQDPGETQYF
TGTGCCAGCAGCCAAGATCCCGGAGAGACCCAGTACTTC
>once|TRBV6-4|.|TRBJ1-2
CASSDSGKSYTF
TGTGCCAGCAGTGACTCCGGCAAAAGCTACACCTTC
>.|TRBV5-1|TRBD1|TRBJ1-1
CASSGATGVNTEAFF
TGCGCCAGCAGCGGCGCGACAGGGGTGAACACTGAAGCTTTCTTT
>.|TRBV6-1|.|TRBJ1-4
CASSELGRVGSNEKLFF
TGTGCCAGCAGTGAACTGGGCAGGGTAGGGTCTAATGAAAAACTGTTTTTT
>.|TRBV14|.|TRBJ1-6
CASSQEPVAWGYNSPLHF
TGTGCCAGCAGCCAAGAACCGGTGGCTTGGGGCTATAATTCACCCCTCCACTTT
>.|TRBV7-8|TRBD1|TRBJ1-5
CASSSGQGAGQPQHF
TGTGCCAGCAGCTCGGGACAGGGGGCAGGCCAGCCCCAGCATTTT
>.|TRBV5-4|.|TRBJ2-2
CASSSFIERFAGELFF
TGTGCCAGCAGCTCCTTTATAGAGCGTTTCGCCGGGGAGCTGTTTTTT
>.|TRBV5-1|TRBD2|TRBJ2-5
CASSLGGLAGVETQYF
TGCGCCAGCAGCTTGGGAGGACTAGCGGGAGTAGAGACCCAGTACTTC
>few|TRBV5-1|.|TRBJ2-5
CASSFGAITQETQYF
TGCGCCAGCAGCTTTGGGGCAATCACCCAAGAGACCCAGTACTTC
>once|TRBV4-2|TRBD1|TRBJ1-4
CASSQDPGTGINEKLFF
TGTGCCAGCAGCCAAGACCCCGGGACAGGAATTAATGAAAAACTGTTTTTT
>.|TRBV30|.|TRBJ1-5
CAWSVDSNQPQHF
TGTGCCTGGAGTGTCGATAGCAATCAGCCCCAGCATTTT
>once|TRBV18|TRBD1|TRBJ2-7
CASSRTGEGDSEQYF
TGTGCCAGCTCACGGACAGGGGAGGGGGATTCCGAGCAGTACTTC
>.|TRBV3-1/TRBV3-2|.|TRBJ1-3
CASSQPGPGNTIYF
TGTGCCAGCAGCCAACCTGGGCCGGGAAACACCATATATTTT
>.|TRBV5-1|.|TRBJ1-1
CASSPGLYREGAFF
TGCGCCAGCAGTCCAGGTCTTTACAGGGAAGGAGCTTTCTTT
>.|TRBV5-4|TRBD1|TRBJ2-7
CASSRATGGAYEQYF
TGTGCCAGCAGCCGAGCGACAGGGGGCGCATACGAGCAGTACTTC
>.|TRBV15|TRBD1|TRBJ2-7
CATSRDRGPYEQYF
TGTGCCACCAGCAGGGACAGGGGTCCCTACGAGCAGTACTTC
>.|TRBV19|.|TRBJ1-5
CASSMMNNQPQHF
TGTGCCAGTAGTATGATGAACAATCAGCCCCAGCATTTT
>.|TRBV24-1|.|TRBJ2-1
CATSGGGDEQFF
TGTGCCACCAGTGGAGGGGGAGATGAGCAGTTCTTC